This TCR beta chain was obtained from a study of cytomegalovirus exposure and HLA in healthy donors. This clone was seen just once. Its antigen is unknown. Overall study results and limits: Later on, a genetic analysis was performed. It linked a missense variant in DCLRE1C with V- and J-gene trimming of TCR beta. Under in vitro conditions, a few CMV-associated chains were confirmed as specific for CMV antigens. Later analysis revealed greater clonal expansion in HLA-associated TCR beta chains than in equally common others.

With 60 Vbeta and 13 Jbeta primers, the PCR was carried out. Only in-frame clones appear in the TCRdb table, and some are missing; sequencing was by immunoSEQ multiplex PCR. Among about 110,000 clones, around 76% were seen once, and the ten largest hold roughly 6.5%. The sequence was obtained from a woman between 45 and 60 years old in good health and CMV-seropositive. Sequencing was performed on PBMCs.

The CDR3 region has the DNA TGTGCCTGGAGTGTAGGGGCGGGAGCGGATGAAAAACTGTTTTTT. It translates to CAWSVGAGADEKLFF. The V and J genes are TRBV30 and TRBJ1-4, with D possibly being TRBD1 (5 bases). CDR1 is GTSNPN and CDR2 is SVGIG in the germline V gene (reference sequence). Trimming left V 0 bases short and J 6 bases short, with 14 bases between. The CDR3 has 15 amino acids.